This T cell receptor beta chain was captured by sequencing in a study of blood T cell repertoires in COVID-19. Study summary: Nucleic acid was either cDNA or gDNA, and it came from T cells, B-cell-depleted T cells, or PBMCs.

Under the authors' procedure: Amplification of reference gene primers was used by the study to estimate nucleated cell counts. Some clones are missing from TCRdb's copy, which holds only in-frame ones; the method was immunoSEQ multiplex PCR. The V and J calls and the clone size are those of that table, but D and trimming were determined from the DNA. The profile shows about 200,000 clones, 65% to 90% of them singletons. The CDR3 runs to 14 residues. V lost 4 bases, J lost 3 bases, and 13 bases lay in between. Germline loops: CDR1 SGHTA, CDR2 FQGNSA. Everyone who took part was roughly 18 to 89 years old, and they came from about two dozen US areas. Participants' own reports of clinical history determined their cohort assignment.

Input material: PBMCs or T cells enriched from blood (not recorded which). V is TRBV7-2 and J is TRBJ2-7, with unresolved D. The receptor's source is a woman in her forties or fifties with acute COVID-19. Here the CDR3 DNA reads TGTGCCAGCAGCTACGAACCCGTCAGCTACGAGCAGTACTTC. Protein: CASSYEPVSYEQYF.